These T cell receptor beta chains were read from a single sample in a study of Ad26.COV2.S vaccination and SARS-CoV-2 variants. Here immunoSEQ multiplex PCR was the method, and the copy in TCRdb shows in-frame clones only, minus some. The table records almost 400,000 clones, approximately 89% of them present only once. Source: peripheral blood, taken in a trial of Ad26.COV2.S vaccine versus placebo. These receptors all come from a person aged 18-60 years who received the Ad26.COV2.S COVID-19 vaccine or a placebo. Each CDR3 is given with its conserved first and last residue. D genes are given only for firm matches. The size of a clone is reported for some rows only, either as once, few or many, or as a class for expanded clones.

abundance,j_gene,d_gene,v_gene,len,CDR3nt,CDR3aa
.,TRBJ2-7,TRBD2,TRBV7-3,13,TGTGCCAGCAGCCGACTAGCGGGAATCGAGCAGTACTTC,CASSRLAGIEQYF
.,TRBJ1-6,.,TRBV7-2,13,TGTGCCAGCAGCTTAGTACAGAATTCACCCCTCCACTTT,CASSLVQNSPLHF
.,TRBJ2-1,TRBD2,TRBV6-1,16,TGTGCCAGCAGTGAAGCTGCGGGAGGGTCCTACAATGAGCAGTTCTTC,CASSEAAGGSYNEQFF
.,TRBJ1-4,TRBD1,TRBV7-9,13,TGTGCCAGCAGAGCGGGACAGGGAGAAAAACTGTTTTTT,CASRAGQGEKLFF
.,TRBJ2-7,TRBD1,TRBV6-5,14,TGTGCCAGCAGTCACACGGGACAGGGGGGAGAGCAGTACTTC,CASSHTGQGGEQYF
.,TRBJ1-5,.,TRBV30,13,TGTGCCTGGAGTGTACGACCCAATCAGCCCCAGCATTTT,CAWSVRPNQPQHF
once,TRBJ1-4,.,TRBV19,14,TGTGCCAGTCAGCAGGGGCCCTCTAATGAAAAACTGTTTTTT,CASQQGPSNEKLFF
.,TRBJ1-5,TRBD1,TRBV19,16,TGTGCCAGTAGTATCCAGGGGGCCATAGTCAATCAGCCCCAGCATTTT,CASSIQGAIVNQPQHF
.,TRBJ1-1,.,TRBV10-2,14,TGCGCCAGCAGTTCCTCCACAGGGTTCACTGAAGCTTTCTTT,CASSSSTGFTEAFF
.,TRBJ2-7,.,TRBV9,13,TGTGCCAGCAGCGTAGGGGGACGGGGCGAGCAGTACTTC,CASSVGGRGEQYF
.,TRBJ2-2,.,TRBV5-4,14,TGTGCCAGCAGTACCGGGGCAAGCGGCGGGGAGCTGTTTTTT,CASSTGASGGELFF
.,TRBJ2-4,TRBD1,TRBV27,13,TGTGCCAGCAGCCCGGGACAGGGGGGGACTCAGTACTTC,CASSPGQGGTQYF
.,TRBJ2-3,TRBD2,TRBV9,15,TGTGCCAGCAGCCCGGCGGGAGCTGTAACAGATACGCAGTATTTT,CASSPAGAVTDTQYF
.,TRBJ1-3,TRBD1,TRBV7-6,18,TGTGCCAGCAGCTTAGCGGGAAGGTCACAGGGGACTGGAAACACCATATATTTT,CASSLAGRSQGTGNTIYF
.,TRBJ2-5,TRBD1,TRBV11-2,14,TGTGCCAGCAGCCGACAGGGGGCGCAGGAGACCCAGTACTTC,CASSRQGAQETQYF
.,TRBJ2-5,.,TRBV7-2,11,TGTGCCAGCAGCTCAACAGGAATCCAGTACTTC,CASSSTGIQYF
.,TRBJ1-5,.,TRBV7-3,16,TGTGCCAGCAGCTTATCCGGGGGATTTAGCAATCAGCCCCAGCATTTT,CASSLSGGFSNQPQHF
once,TRBJ2-1,TRBD2,TRBV7-8,17,TGTGCCAGCAGCTTTGGGACTAGCGGGAGTTCCTACAATGAGCAGTTCTTC,CASSFGTSGSSYNEQFF
few,TRBJ1-5,.,TRBV6-5,13,TGTGCCAGCAGCCCAAGGGAAGCTCAGCCCCAGCATTTT,CASSPREAQPQHF
.,TRBJ2-1,TRBD2,TRBV9,15,TGTGCCAGCAGCGTAGAGGGTAGCGGGAGTGTAGGACAGTTCTTC,CASSVEGSGSVGQFF
once,TRBJ1-1,.,TRBV14,13,TGTGCCAGCAGCCAAGATGGGGCGGACCCGGCTTTCTTT,CASSQDGADPAFF
.,TRBJ2-3,.,TRBV9,14,TGTGCCAGCAGCGTAGCGCCGAGCACAGATACGCAGTATTTT,CASSVAPSTDTQYF
once,TRBJ1-2,TRBD1,TRBV29-1,14,TGCAGCGTCACCTCGGGACAGGTTAACTATGGCTACACCTTC,CSVTSGQVNYGYTF
.,TRBJ1-5,.,TRBV28,15,TGTGCCAGCAGCCTATTAGACAACAGCAATCAGCCCCAGCATTTT,CASSLLDNSNQPQHF
few,TRBJ1-5,.,TRBV6-5,13,TGTGCCAGCAGTTACGGGGGAAATCAGCCCCAGCATTTT,CASSYGGNQPQHF
.,TRBJ1-2,TRBD1,TRBV28,14,TGTGCCAGCAGTTTCGCACAGGGGAACTATGGCTACACCTTC,CASSFAQGNYGYTF
.,TRBJ2-1,.,TRBV7-9,13,TGTGCCAGCAGCTTAGCCGGAAACAATGAGCAGTTCTTC,CASSLAGNNEQFF
.,TRBJ1-2,TRBD1,TRBV6-5,12,TGTGCCAGCAGGACAGGGGAAGTTGGCTACACCTTC,CASRTGEVGYTF
.,TRBJ2-5,.,TRBV5-1,13,TGCGCCAGCAGCTTGGGGACGGAAGAGACCCAGTACTTC,CASSLGTEETQYF
.,TRBJ1-2,.,TRBV27,15,TGTGCCAGCAGTTTAAGGCCGGGCCCAGCGGAGGGCTACACCTTC,CASSLRPGPAEGYTF
.,TRBJ1-1,TRBD1,TRBV27,15,TGTGCCAGCAAGAGACAGGGCCCTATGAACACTGAAGCTTTCTTT,CASKRQGPMNTEAFF
once,TRBJ2-2,.,TRBV15,14,TGTGCCACCAGCAGAGTAGCGGATGCCGGGGAGCTGTTTTTT,CATSRVADAGELFF
once,TRBJ2-3,TRBD2,TRBV5-1,16,TGCGCCAGCAGCTTGGAGCTAGCGGGAGCAAGAGATACGCAGTATTTT,CASSLELAGARDTQYF
.,TRBJ2-7,.,TRBV14,12,TGTGCCAGCAGCCAGGGTTTCTACGAGCAGTACTTC,CASSQGFYEQYF
.,TRBJ1-1,.,TRBV3-1/TRBV3-2,15,TGTGCCAGCAGCCAAGGCTCGGCAGCGAACACTGAAGCTTTCTTT,CASSQGSAANTEAFF
.,TRBJ2-3,TRBD2,TRBV7-8,12,TGTGCCAGCGGCGGGGAGGGGGATACGCAGTATTTT,CASGGEGDTQYF
.,TRBJ1-1,.,TRBV11-2,14,TGTGCCAGCAGCTTAGCGGGTCAGTCAAGCGTAGCTTTCTTT,CASSLAGQSSVAFF
once,TRBJ1-5,TRBD1,TRBV7-9,13,TGTGCCAGCAGCCGACAGGGGGGTCAGCCCCAGCATTTT,CASSRQGGQPQHF
.,TRBJ2-1,.,TRBV24-1,16,TGTGCCACCAGTGATACCCGGAAGGGCTCGTACAATGAGCAGTTCTTC,CATSDTRKGSYNEQFF
few,TRBJ1-5,TRBD1,TRBV5-3,20,TGTGCCAGAAGCTGGTATCCGGGACAGGGCGGACAATATAGCAATCAGCCCCAGCATTTT,CARSWYPGQGGQYSNQPQHF
.,TRBJ2-1,.,TRBV7-2,17,TGTGCCAGCAGCGCAGGGGCGGCGTTCAGCTCCTACAATGAGCAGTTCTTC,CASSAGAAFSSYNEQFF
.,TRBJ2-7,.,TRBV28,12,TGTGCCAGCAGCCCACCTCTGGGAGAGCAGTACTTC,CASSPPLGEQYF
.,TRBJ1-3,.,TRBV2,12,TGTGCCAGCAGCGGACAGGGAAACACCATATATTTT,CASSGQGNTIYF
once,TRBJ2-3,TRBD1,TRBV24-1,13,TGTGCCACCAGTCGACAGGGGATAGATACGCAGTATTTT,CATSRQGIDTQYF
.,TRBJ1-1,.,TRBV6-5,12,TGTGCCAGCAGTACCCTCACGGGTTCGGCTTTCTTT,CASSTLTGSAFF
.,TRBJ2-3,TRBD2,TRBV18,18,TGTGCCAGCTCACCTGCCCCGGGACTAGCGGAGAGCACAGATACGCAGTATTTT,CASSPAPGLAESTDTQYF
.,TRBJ1-5,.,TRBV11-1,16,TGTGCCAGCAGCGAGGGGGGCAGTAATAGCAATCAGCCCCAGCATTTT,CASSEGGSNSNQPQHF
.,TRBJ2-7,.,TRBV5-5,18,TGTGCCAGCAGCTTCCCGAATGATCGGAGGAATGGGGACTACGAGCAGTACTTC,CASSFPNDRRNGDYEQYF
.,TRBJ2-5,TRBD2,TRBV4-2,17,TGTGCCAGCAGCCAACGGACTAGCGGGAGACGGGAAGAGACCCAGTACTTC,CASSQRTSGRREETQYF
.,TRBJ2-7,.,TRBV24-1,14,TGTGCCACCAGTGATCCTCGGACATCCTACGAGCAGTACTTC,CATSDPRTSYEQYF
.,TRBJ1-2,.,TRBV10-3,13,TGTGCCATCAGTGGACAGGTTAACTATGGCTACACCTTC,CAISGQVNYGYTF
.,TRBJ1-5,.,TRBV30,14,TGTGCCTGGAGGGGCGGGGATCGGAATCAGCCCCAGCATTTT,CAWRGGDRNQPQHF
.,TRBJ2-2,TRBD1,TRBV2,15,TGTGCCAGCAGTACCGGGACAGGACTCACCGGGGAGCTGTTTTTT,CASSTGTGLTGELFF
.,TRBJ2-1,.,TRBV29-1,11,TGCAGCGTTGACAGGGTGGACGAGCAGTTCTTC,CSVDRVDEQFF
few,TRBJ2-7,.,TRBV11-1,11,TGTGCCAGCTCGGGGGGCCACGAGCAGTACTTC,CASSGGHEQYF
.,TRBJ2-3,TRBD1,TRBV28,17,TGTGCCAGCAGTGACCTTGTCGGACAGGGTACGACAGATACGCAGTATTTT,CASSDLVGQGTTDTQYF
.,TRBJ1-2,.,TRBV2,13,TGTGCCAGCAGTGACGAGGGCCCGTATGGCTACACCTTC,CASSDEGPYGYTF
.,TRBJ1-1,.,TRBV28,15,TGTGCCAGCAGTTTCGGTCTAGGGCTGAACACTGAAGCTTTCTTT,CASSFGLGLNTEAFF
.,TRBJ1-1,.,TRBV5-1,15,TGCGCCAGCAGCTTGGTCGGGTCTGGGAACACTGAAGCTTTCTTT,CASSLVGSGNTEAFF